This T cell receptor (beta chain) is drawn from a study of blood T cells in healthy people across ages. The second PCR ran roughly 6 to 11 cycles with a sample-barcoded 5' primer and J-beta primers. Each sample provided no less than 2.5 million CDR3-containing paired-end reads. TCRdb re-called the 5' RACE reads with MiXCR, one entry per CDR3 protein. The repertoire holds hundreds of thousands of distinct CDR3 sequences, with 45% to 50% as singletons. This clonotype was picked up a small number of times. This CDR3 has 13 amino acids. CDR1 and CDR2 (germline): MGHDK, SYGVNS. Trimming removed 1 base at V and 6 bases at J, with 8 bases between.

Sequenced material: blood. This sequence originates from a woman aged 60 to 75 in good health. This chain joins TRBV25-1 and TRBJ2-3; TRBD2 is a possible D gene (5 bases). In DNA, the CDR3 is TGTGCCAGCAGTGAATTACCGGGGGATACGCAGTATTTT. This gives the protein CASSELPGDTQYF.